These 2 T cell receptor beta chains originate from one sample sequenced in a study of T cells in Graves' hyperthyroidism and ophthalmopathy. TCR beta CDR3 regions were amplified from RNA. The HTBI set primed first-round TCR CDR3 RT-PCR. TCRdb re-called the multiplex PCR reads through MiXCR, storing one row per CDR3 protein. Of 550,000 to 850,000 distinct CDR3 sequences listed, roughly a sixth are singletons. The sample was blood. All receptors come from a woman in her 50s with Graves' hyperthyroidism that later progressed to Graves' ophthalmopathy.

The rearrangement uses TRBV5-1 and TRBJ1-4; D perhaps matches TRBD1 (5 bases). Trimming removed 2 bases at V and 6 bases at J, with 8 bases between. The germline gives CDR1 SGHRS, CDR2 YFSETQ. The CDR3 runs to 13 residues. The DNA for the CDR3 is TGCGCCAGCAGCTTCCTCAGGGATGAAAAACTGTTTTTT. Protein sequence: CASSFLRDEKLFF.

This clonotype was counted a few times. The chain employs TRBV27 and TRBJ2-3, with TRBD2 matching 12 bases. Germline CDR1 MNHEY, CDR2 SMNVEV (reference sequence). CDR3 size: 16 residues. Trimming at V came to 5 bases and at J to 5 bases, leaving 8 bases not matched to a gene. CDR3 in DNA: TGTGCCAGCAGTGATAGACTAGCGGGGGATGGAGATACGCAGTATTTT. Translating it yields CASSDRLAGDGDTQYF.